The clone carrying this TCR beta chain was seen ten or more times. Its antigen is as yet unknown. Preparing the TCRbeta library involved the use of unique molecular identifiers. In TCRdb, the PCR reads were re-called with MiXCR into one record per CDR3 protein. The sample has 500,000 to 650,000 distinct CDR3 sequences, 10% to 12% seen once. The sample is drawn from a study of T-cell reconstitution after alpha-beta-depleted transplantation in children. Study-wide findings and caveats: The authors attributed T-cell counts and diversity one year after transplant mostly to newly produced T cells. High day-60 TCRbeta diversity in some patients came from surviving recipient T cells and thymic progenitors. Several hundred expanded graft clones reportedly supplied alpha-beta T cells about two months after transplant.

V was pared by 7 bases and J by 2 bases, with 7 bases of the junction left unmatched. The CDR3 has 15 residues. The chain joins TRBV12-3 or TRBV12-4 to TRBJ2-3; 9 positions match TRBD1. Sequenced material: PBMCs, mostly from graft donor cells, taken 180 days after TCRalphabeta/CD19-depleted stem cell transplant. The sequence derives from a female patient between 2 and 15 years old who had a stem cell transplant for aplastic anemia, so the T cells may come from the graft donor. CDR3 nucleotide sequence: TGTGCCAGCACCCTCGGGACAGGGCCCACAGATACGCAGTATTTT. Protein product: CASTLGTGPTDTQYF.